The 28 T cell receptor beta chains in this list originate from one sample, sequenced in a study of OX40 agonist ivuxolimab in advanced cancers. Libraries came from the immunoSEQ multiplex PCR assay. TCRdb holds this immuneACCESS table with in-frame rearrangements only. Some clones are missing; in checked studies, unresolved V genes explain under half, and the rest has no known cause. This sample is represented by 55,000 to 65,000 clones; around 87% of them were singletons. The top ten clonotypes cover under 4.5% of the sample. Source: CD4+ or CD8+ T cells sorted from blood, taken in a trial of the OX40 agonist ivuxolimab. The receptor source for this set is an adult with an advanced solid tumor such as melanoma, head and neck, liver or kidney cancer.

This clone is a singleton in its sample. The CDR3 region has the DNA TGTGCCAGCAGCTTAGAACAGGGACTAAATGAAAAACTGTTTTTT. It translates to CASSLEQGLNEKLFF. V is TRBV7-2 and J is TRBJ1-4, with D possibly TRBD1 on 6 matching bases. Deletions cut 1 base from V and 5 bases from J, with 11 bases between. This CDR3 is 15 amino acids long. Germline-derived CDR1 and CDR2 are SGHTA and FQGNSA.

This chain links TRBV18 with TRBJ2-5; no reliable D call. The CDR3 sequence is 13 residues long. CDR1 and CDR2 (germline): KGHSH, LQKENI. The V and J ends lost 5 bases and 5 bases respectively, with 12 bases between them. The DNA for the CDR3 is TGTGCCAGCTCAAGAATAACAGCGGAGACCCAGTACTTC. Its translation: CASSRITAETQYF.

V gene TRBV6-6 combines with J gene TRBJ2-1; 8 bases fit TRBD2. Germline CDR1 reads MNHNY; CDR2 reads SVGAGI (reference sequence). The CDR3 contains 16 residues. The junction had 9 bases not matched to a gene; V was cut back by 0 bases and J by 8 bases. The DNA for the CDR3 is TGTGCCAGCAGTTACTCAAAAGAGACTAGCGAGCATGAGCAGTTCTTC. Residues: CASSYSKETSEHEQFF.

J is TRBJ2-7 and V is TRBV7-3; 8 bases agree with TRBD2. The V segment lost 1 base and the J segment 8 bases; nucleotides outside the gene matches: 7. The CDR3 contains 14 residues. The germline gives CDR1 SGHTA, CDR2 FQGTGA. The CDR3 DNA sequence: TGTGCCAGCAGCTTAAGTAGCGGGGCCACGAAGCAGTACTTC. Its protein product is CASSLSSGATKQYF.

This clone was seen a single time. V is TRBV2 and J is TRBJ2-4, with D possibly being TRBD1 or TRBD2 (5 bases each). The CDR3 sequence is 16 residues long. Trimming took 5 bases from V and 0 from J, leaving 14 bases between them. Germline CDR1 is SNHLY and CDR2 is FYNNEI. The CDR3 DNA reads as TGTGCCAGCAGTAGGGACCTTCGGCTAGCCAAAAACATTCAGTACTTC. Its translation is CASSRDLRLAKNIQYF.

The chain is built from TRBV7-2 and TRBJ1-5; no definite D call. Germline CDR1 reads SGHTA; CDR2 reads FQGNSA. This CDR3 comprises 13 residues. V was trimmed by 0 bases and J by 6 bases, leaving 6 bases between them. The CDR3 spells CASSLAEGQPQHF. In DNA, the CDR3 is TGTGCCAGCAGCTTAGCGGAGGGTCAGCCCCAGCATTTT. The full variable domain, in which reference TRBV7-2 and TRBJ1-5 provide the parts outside the CDR3, is GAGVSQSPSNKVTEKGKDVELRCDPISGHTALYWYRQSLGQGLEFLIYFQGNSAPDKSGLPSDRFSAERTGGSVSTLTIQRTQQEDSAVYLCASSLAEGQPQHFGDGTRLSIL.

This sequence joins TRBV14 and TRBJ2-7, with D possibly being TRBD2 (6 bases). Germline values: CDR1 SGHDN, CDR2 FVKESK. This CDR3 is 14 amino acids long. Between the trimmed V and J ends, which lost 1 base and 7 bases, there was a span of 14 bases. The CDR3 DNA sequence: TGTGCCAGCAGCCAAGTCGGGACGGAGGGTGAGCAGTACTTC. Amino acids: CASSQVGTEGEQYF.

This clone is a singleton in its sample. The junction departs from the called germline gene at one end, perhaps through a read error. The genes are TRBV7-7 and TRBJ2-3; D could derive from TRBD1 or TRBD2 (5 bases each). The CDR3 runs 12 residues. Germline CDR1 SSHAT, CDR2 FNYEAQ (reference sequence). The CDR3, as DNA: TGTGCTAGCAGCTTAGAGTCGGGACCCCTACTTTTT. Translation: CASSLESGPLLF.

The chain's CDR3 is CASSLPQNTEAFF. CDR3 DNA sequence: TGTGCCAGCAGCTTACCGCAGAACACTGAAGCTTTCTTT. The chain uses TRBV7-2 and TRBJ1-1; the D is unclear. V shed 2 bases and J shed 1 base, with 5 bases lying between them. The CDR3 contains 13 residues. Germline values: CDR1 SGHTA, CDR2 FQGNSA.

This chain joins TRBV19 and TRBJ1-1; D unresolved. V was clipped by 5 bases and J by 6 bases, with 13 bases between them. The length of the CDR3 is 13 residues. CDR1 and CDR2 (germline): LNHDA, SQIVND (reference sequence). DNA of the CDR3: TGTGCCAGTAGTCTCCCGGATCTACCTGAAGCTTTCTTT. Translated: CASSLPDLPEAFF.

The J gene is TRBJ1-2, the V gene TRBV29-1; 9 nucleotides line up with TRBD1. Germline CDR1 SQVTM, CDR2 ANQGSEA. The CDR3 totals 13 residues. The V and J ends lost 4 bases and 4 bases, in that order; junction bases with no gene match: 4. The CDR3 loop reads CSVGQGDVYGYTF. In DNA form, the CDR3 reads TGCAGCGTTGGACAGGGGGACGTCTATGGCTACACCTTC.

In regard to this clone: The junction shows a germline mismatch at one end, possibly a read error. The V call is TRBV11-2, the J call TRBJ1-1; D unresolved. The CDR3 is 14 amino acids. Per the germline V gene, CDR1 is SGHAT and CDR2 is FQNNGV. DNA of the CDR3: TGTGCCAGCAGCTCCTTAGAATGGCCCGGAGAAGTTTTCTTT. It specifies CASSSLEWPGEVFF.

Only one count was recorded for this clone. The chain is built from TRBV21-1 and TRBJ1-2. TRBV21-1 constitutes a pseudogene. The CDR3 is 12 residues long. CDR3 in amino acids: CASSPQTRGYTF. CDR3 sequence (DNA): TGTGCCAGCAGCCCCCAGACCCGGGGCTACACCTTC.

The chain carries TRBV2 and TRBJ2-1, with 9 bases lining up with TRBD2. The trim removed 2 bases at V and 13 bases at J, leaving 6 bases unmatched. The CDR3 is 13 amino acids. Germline CDR1 reads SNHLY; CDR2 reads FYNNEI. CDR3 bases: TGTGCCAGCAGTGAATCCGGGACTAGCAAACAGTTCTTC. Its translation: CASSESGTSKQFF. Complete variable domain (other parts from reference TRBV2 and TRBJ2-1): EPEVTQTPSHQVTQMGQEVILRCVPISNHLYFYWYRQILGQKVEFLVSFYNNEISEKSEIFDDQFSVERPDGSNFTLKIRSTKLEDSAMYFCASSESGTSKQFFGPGTRLTVL.

Details on this clone: The sample contains more than one DNA sequence encoding this CDR3. J is TRBJ1-5 and V is TRBV5-1; no clear D gene. The germline gives CDR1 SGHRS, CDR2 YFSETQ. CDR3 length: 14 residues. Trimming left V 4 bases short and J 5 bases short, with 13 bases between. The CDR3 nucleotides read TGCGCCAGCAGCCTAGACGGCGGCGATCAGCCCCAGCATTTT. As protein: CASSLDGGDQPQHF.

The rearrangement uses TRBV27 and TRBJ2-5, with 7 nucleotides matching TRBD1. V lost 6 bases, J lost 5 bases, and 9 bases stayed unmatched. CDR1 and CDR2 (germline): MNHEY, SMNVEV (reference sequence). This CDR3 is built from 14 residues. This chain's CDR3 is CASRLQGSVETQYF. The CDR3, as DNA: TGTGCCAGCAGACTACAGGGGTCGGTGGAGACCCAGTACTTC.

The rearrangement uses TRBV5-1 and TRBJ1-4; D unresolved. Trimming cost V 7 bases and J 2 bases, with 12 bases left between them. The CDR3 extends over 14 amino acids. CDR1 and CDR2 from the germline V gene are SGHRS and YFSETQ. The CDR3 spells CASSPGATNEKLFF. DNA for the CDR3: TGCGCCAGCTCCCCGGGAGCCACTAATGAAAAACTGTTTTTT.

This chain joins TRBV12-5 and TRBJ2-7, with unresolved D. The CDR3 runs 11 residues. Germline V gene sequence: CDR1 LGHNT, CDR2 FRNRAP. The germline V and J ends were trimmed by 6 bases and 3 bases, with 6 bases remaining between them. The CDR3 DNA is TGTGCTAGTGGACTGAACTACGAGCAGTACTTC. It encodes CASGLNYEQYF.

The rearrangement joins TRBV2 to TRBJ2-5; D assignment may be TRBD1 or TRBD2 (5 bases each). The germline CDR1 and CDR2 sequences are SNHLY and FYNNEI. The CDR3 is made up of 14 amino acids. V lost 6 bases and J lost 5, with 16 bases in between. For the CDR3, the DNA is TGTGCCAGCAGATTTCTCCGGGACGGGGAGACCCAGTACTTC. As protein: CASRFLRDGETQYF. Complete variable domain (other parts from reference TRBV2 and TRBJ2-5): EPEVTQTPSHQVTQMGQEVILRCVPISNHLYFYWYRQILGQKVEFLVSFYNNEISEKSEIFDDQFSVERPDGSNFTLKIRSTKLEDSAMYFCASRFLRDGETQYFGPGTRLLVL.

V usage is TRBV5-1 and J usage is TRBJ2-3, with 12 bases lining up with TRBD1. CDR1 and CDR2 from the germline V gene are SGHRS and YFSETQ. V was clipped by 4 bases and J by 5 bases; unmatched bases: 14. The CDR3 contains 18 residues. CDR3 DNA: TGCGCCAGCAGCGCCAATCCCCCCGGGACAGGGGGCGAAGATACGCAGTATTTT. Translation gives CASSANPPGTGGEDTQYF.

V and J are TRBV19 and TRBJ2-7; D is ambiguous. From germline, CDR1 is LNHDA and CDR2 SQIVND (reference sequence). This CDR3 is 14 amino acids long. The V gene lost 5 bases and the J gene lost 2 bases, with 13 bases spanning the gap. The DNA of the CDR3 is TGTGCCAGTAGTTTATCGGACGGAACCTACGAGCAGTACTTC. This codes for CASSLSDGTYEQYF.

The rearrangement joins TRBV10-3 to TRBJ2-3; the D call may be TRBD1 or TRBD2 (5 bases each). Germline-derived CDR1 and CDR2 are ENHRY and SYGVKD. The CDR3 totals 12 residues. The V and J ends lost 11 bases and 5 bases respectively, with 14 bases between them. The CDR3 DNA follows: TGTGCCGTCACGGGGACGGGAGATACGCAGTATTTT. Amino acids: CAVTGTGDTQYF.

The V gene is TRBV7-9, the J gene TRBJ1-1; D call uncertain. The V gene lost 2 bases and the J gene lost 1 base, with 8 bases spanning the gap. The CDR3 runs 14 residues. Germline loops: CDR1 SEHNR, CDR2 FQNEAQ (reference sequence). Written as DNA, the CDR3 is TGTGCCAGCAGCTTAAACGGGGAGAACACTGAAGCTTTCTTT. Translated: CASSLNGENTEAFF.

V is TRBV7-3 and J is TRBJ2-2, with unresolved D. Germline values: CDR1 SGHTA, CDR2 FQGTGA. This CDR3 contains 15 residues. Trimming took 1 base from V and 0 from J, leaving 6 bases between them. In DNA form, the CDR3 reads TGTGCCAGCAGCTTAAGAAACTCGAACACCGGGGAGCTGTTTTTT. It encodes CASSLRNSNTGELFF.

J is TRBJ2-7 and V is TRBV6-5; weak D call: TRBD2 (6 bases). Trimming took 6 bases from V and 2 from J, leaving 14 bases between them. Germline CDR1 is MNHEY and CDR2 is SVGAGI. This CDR3 comprises 14 residues. The chain's CDR3 is CASRGTPIAYEQYF. As DNA, the CDR3 is TGTGCCAGCAGAGGGACTCCCATCGCCTACGAGCAGTACTTC.

Concerning this clone: At one end, the junction sequence differs from germline, possibly due to a read error. The J gene is TRBJ2-5, the V gene TRBV19; tentatively, D is TRBD2 (6 bases). Looked up from germline, CDR1 is LNHDA and CDR2 is SQIVND (reference sequence). The CDR3 has 13 residues. CDR3 DNA sequence: TGTGCCAGTACCGGGACTCCCCAAGGGACCCAGTACTTC. Protein product: CASTGTPQGTQYF. The variable domain in full, completed from reference TRBV19 and TRBJ2-5, reads DGGITQSPKYLFRKEGQNVTLSCEQNLNHDAMYWYRQDPGQGLRLIYYSQIVNDFQKGDIAEGYSVSREKKESFPLTVTSAQKNPTAFYLCASTGTPQGTQYFGPGTRLLVL.

V usage is TRBV7-8 and J usage is TRBJ2-2, with 9 bases identical to TRBD1. The CDR3 spans 16 residues. Trimming removed 4 bases from V and 5 bases from J; junction bases left unmatched: 8. Germline assignment: CDR1 SGHVS and CDR2 FQNEAQ. The chain's CDR3 is CASSSSGTGRTGELFF. Written as DNA, the CDR3 is TGTGCCAGCAGCTCCTCCGGGACAGGGCGAACCGGGGAGCTGTTTTTT.

V is TRBV7-2 and J is TRBJ1-2; tentatively, D is TRBD1 (6 bases). The germline V gene encodes CDR1 SGHTA and CDR2 FQGNSA. There are 16 residues in the CDR3. The V end lost 4 bases, the J end lost 8 bases, and 23 bases lay between the germline ends. The CDR3 DNA reads as TGTGCCAGCAGCTCCCGGGACACCAACCGCCTAGGAGGCTACACCTTC. Translated, it gives CASSSRDTNRLGGYTF.